This passage covers 25 T cell receptor beta chains from one sample sequenced in a study of OX40 agonist ivuxolimab in advanced cancers. TCRdb's table, derived via immunoSEQ multiplex PCR, lists solely in-frame clones and lacks some. The data show around 19,000 clones, more than 60% seen once. Material: CD4+ or CD8+ T cells sorted from blood, obtained in a trial of the OX40 agonist ivuxolimab. The receptor set was obtained from an adult with an advanced solid tumor such as melanoma, head and neck, liver or kidney cancer.

V and J are TRBV10-2 and TRBJ1-5; D is uncertain. The CDR3 covers 12 residues. CDR1 is WSHSY, CDR2 SAAADI, per germline. Trimming shortened V by 0 bases and J by 7 bases, and 4 bases separated the two germline ends. The CDR3 is CASSESEQPQHF. For the CDR3, the DNA is TGCGCCAGCAGTGAGTCGGAACAGCCCCAGCATTTT.

The rearrangement uses TRBV5-1 and TRBJ2-2; 10 nucleotides line up with TRBD1. V shed 3 bases and J 5 bases; nucleotides not matched to a gene: 1. This CDR3 is built from 14 residues. The germline CDR1 and CDR2 sequences are SGHRS and YFSETQ. CDR3 loop: CASSWTGGTGELFF. CDR3 nucleotide sequence: TGCGCCAGCAGCTGGACAGGGGGTACCGGGGAGCTGTTTTTT.

The V and J genes are TRBV5-1 and TRBJ1-2; 10 bases line up with TRBD1. Germline trimming cut 6 bases from V and 1 base from J; bases unmatched to any gene: 12. This CDR3 contains 17 residues. Germline CDR1 SGHRS, CDR2 YFSETQ. The CDR3, as DNA: TGCGCCAGCACCTTCGGGACAGGGGAGAGCTATAACTATGGCTACACCTTC. This codes for CASTFGTGESYNYGYTF.

The chain's CDR3 is CASSLREVTYNEQFF. The CDR3 DNA reads as TGTGCCAGCAGTTTACGGGAGGTCACCTACAATGAGCAGTTCTTC. The chain carries TRBV27 and TRBJ2-1, with 7 bases lining up with TRBD2. CDR1 MNHEY and CDR2 SMNVEV come from the germline V gene (reference sequence). CDR3 length: 15 amino acids. The J segment lost 2 bases and the V segment lost 2 bases, leaving 3 bases of the junction unmatched.

The chain combines TRBV19 with TRBJ1-1; no clear D. Germline V gives CDR1 LNHDA, CDR2 SQIVND (reference sequence). The length of the CDR3 is 13 residues. V lost 4 bases, J lost 11 bases, and 17 bases lay in between. The CDR3 loop reads CASSKSSPDDAFF. CDR3 sequence (DNA): TGTGCCAGTAGTAAGTCCTCCCCGGACGACGCTTTCTTT.

The chain couples TRBV9 to TRBJ1-1; TRBD1 matches 7 bases. Germline V lookup: CDR1 SGDLS, CDR2 YYNGEE. Trimming cost V 0 bases and J 6 bases; bases outside gene matches: 2. There are 13 residues in the CDR3. The CDR3 DNA is TGTGCCAGCAGCGTAGGCACAGGGGCTGAAGCTTTCTTT. Amino acids: CASSVGTGAEAFF.

This clone was found a few times. J is TRBJ2-7 and V is TRBV6-5, with TRBD1 matching 7 bases. V lost 0 bases to trimming and J lost 2 bases; unmatched junction nucleotides: 1. This CDR3 region has 14 residues. Germline assignment: CDR1 MNHEY and CDR2 SVGAGI. CDR3 bases: TGTGCCAGCAGTTACTCGCAGGGGGCCTACGAGCAGTACTTC. Protein product: CASSYSQGAYEQYF.

This clone came up a few times. V gene TRBV9 combines with J gene TRBJ2-1; 11 positions match TRBD2. The CDR3 is made up of 15 amino acids. V shed 0 bases and J 8 bases; nucleotides not matched to a gene: 4. Germline V lookup: CDR1 SGDLS, CDR2 YYNGEE. The CDR3 spells CASSVELAGGDEQFF. Written as DNA, the CDR3 is TGTGCCAGCAGCGTAGAGCTAGCGGGAGGCGATGAGCAGTTCTTC.

V usage is TRBV6-6 and J usage is TRBJ1-2, with D possibly matching TRBD1 (6 bases). V lost 0 bases, J lost 6 bases, and 14 bases lay in between. CDR1 and CDR2 (germline): MNHNY, SVGAGI (reference sequence). The CDR3 length is 15 residues. Here the CDR3 reads CASSYSEGGEDGYTF. DNA of the CDR3: TGTGCCAGCAGTTACTCGGAAGGGGGTGAGGATGGCTACACCTTC.

The chain has TRBV7-3 and TRBJ2-3, with unresolved D. This CDR3 is built from 12 residues. In germline, CDR1 is SGHTA, CDR2 FQGTGA. The ends were cut back, 4 bases at V and 5 bases at J, with 7 bases in the middle. The chain's CDR3 is CASSSVGDTQYF. The CDR3 DNA reads as TGTGCCAGCAGCTCGGTTGGAGATACGCAGTATTTT.

The V call is TRBV5-5, the J call TRBJ1-5; unclear D gene. Trimming shortened V by 0 bases and J by 3 bases, and 4 bases separated the two germline ends. Germline V gene data show CDR1 as SGHKS and CDR2 as YYEKEE (reference sequence). This CDR3 region has 13 residues. The CDR3 sequence: CASSLAPNQPQHF. DNA of the CDR3: TGTGCCAGCAGCTTGGCCCCCAATCAGCCCCAGCATTTT.

About this clone: The CDR3 carries no conserved terminal phenylalanine or tryptophan, so it likely arises from a read error. The limits of the CDR3 on the DNA are not certain, so only TCRdb's listed CDR3 is given. V gene TRBV9 combines with J gene TRBJ2-7; the tabulated D call, TRBD2, remains unverified against the DNA. Germline CDR1 and CDR2: SGDLS and YYNGEE. The CDR3 has 11 amino acids, counting both end residues. The CDR3 here is CASSVRASGGT.

The rearrangement joins TRBV6-6 to TRBJ1-1; D remains ambiguous. Trimming shortened V by 0 bases and J by 5 bases, and 13 bases separated the two germline ends. CDR3 size: 15 residues. The V gene's germline CDR1 is MNHNY and CDR2 SVGAGI (reference sequence). CDR3 region: CASSYSGPDRTEAFF. For the CDR3, the DNA is TGTGCCAGCAGTTACTCAGGGCCCGATCGGACTGAAGCTTTCTTT.

This clone was detected a few times. Different DNA sequences within this sample yield the same CDR3. The chain is built from TRBV28 and TRBJ1-1, with D unclear. The ends were cut back, 3 bases at V and 2 bases at J, with 7 bases in the middle. CDR3 length: 13 residues. Germline V lookup: CDR1 MDHEN, CDR2 SYDVKM. The CDR3 DNA sequence: TGTGCCAGCAGTTTGTGGGTAAACACTGAAGCTTTCTTT. It translates to CASSLWVNTEAFF.

This chain uses TRBV9 with TRBJ2-4; D is possibly TRBD1 or TRBD2 (5 bases each). Trimming removed 0 bases from V and 1 base from J, with 11 bases in between. The CDR3 sequence is 16 residues long. The V gene's germline CDR1 is SGDLS and CDR2 YYNGEE. CDR3 sequence reads: CASSVDGAEAKNIQYF. CDR3 bases: TGTGCCAGCAGCGTAGACGGGGCTGAGGCCAAAAACATTCAGTACTTC.

The rearrangement joins TRBV28 to TRBJ1-2, with 8 bases fitting TRBD1. Germline values: CDR1 MDHEN, CDR2 SYDVKM. The CDR3 is 16 residues long. The ends lost 5 bases at V and 6 bases at J; junction bases unmatched: 14. The CDR3 loop is CASSPDRGDSSDGYTF. As DNA, the CDR3 is TGTGCCAGCAGTCCAGACAGGGGTGACTCTAGTGATGGCTACACCTTC.

This clone was recorded a few times. V and J are TRBV15 and TRBJ1-1; D is unclear. Between the trimmed V and J ends, which lost 0 bases and 4 bases, there was a span of 12 bases. The CDR3 spans 15 residues. CDR1 and CDR2 (germline): LNHNV, YYDKDF (reference sequence). Written as DNA, the CDR3 is TGTGCCACCAGCAGAGATGGTGGCCTTTCCACTGAAGCTTTCTTT. This encodes CATSRDGGLSTEAFF.

This rearrangement joins TRBV5-1 to TRBJ2-7; perhaps TRBD1 as D (5 bases). Germline CDR1 and CDR2: SGHRS and YFSETQ. V was cut by 2 bases and J by 3 bases, with 24 bases left in between. The CDR3 extends over 18 amino acids. CDR3 coding DNA: TGCGCCAGCAGCTTCCAGATAGACGATACAGGTCTGGGCTACGAGCAGTACTTC. This sequence encodes CASSFQIDDTGLGYEQYF. Variable domain in full (rest from reference TRBV5-1 and TRBJ2-7): KAGVTQTPRYLIKTRGQQVTLSCSPISGHRSVSWYQQTPGQGLQFLFEYFSETQRNKGNFPGRFSGRQFSNSRSEMNVSTLELGDSALYLCASSFQIDDTGLGYEQYFGPGTRLTVT.

The rearrangement joins TRBV7-9 to TRBJ2-5, with D maybe TRBD2 (5 bases). Germline V gene sequence: CDR1 SEHNR, CDR2 FQNEAQ (reference sequence). The germline V and J ends were trimmed by 5 bases and 5 bases, with 12 bases remaining between them. The CDR3 length is 13 residues. The CDR3 is CASSPRGEETQYF. The CDR3 region has the DNA TGTGCCAGCAGCCCCCGGGGAGAGGAGACCCAGTACTTC.

This clone appeared a few times. The chain combines TRBV28 with TRBJ1-5; TRBD1 matches at 10 bases. Germline assignment: CDR1 MDHEN and CDR2 SYDVKM. The CDR3 has 15 residues. With V trimmed by 5 bases and J by 4 bases, 5 bases remained unmatched. The CDR3 DNA is TGTGCCAGCAGTCCAAGGGGACAGGGGAATCAGCCCCAGCATTTT. Its protein is CASSPRGQGNQPQHF.

This chain uses TRBV7-3 with TRBJ1-2; maybe TRBD1 (6 bases). V was cut by 6 bases and J by 14 bases, with 13 bases left in between. Germline V gene data show CDR1 as SGHTA and CDR2 as FQGTGA. The CDR3 totals 10 residues. DNA for the CDR3: TGTGCCAGCAGTGGCAGGGGCTGTACCTTC. The encoded protein is CASSGRGCTF.

This chain uses TRBV7-9 with TRBJ1-5; 9 bases agree with TRBD1. The CDR3 totals 15 residues. The V gene end was trimmed by 4 bases and the J gene end by 3 bases; junction bases not matched to a gene: 4. Germline CDR1 and CDR2: SEHNR and FQNEAQ (reference sequence). CDR3 sequence reads: CASSSEQGANQPQHF. The CDR3 coding sequence is TGTGCCAGCAGCTCCGAACAGGGGGCCAATCAGCCCCAGCATTTT.

V usage is TRBV27 and J usage is TRBJ1-6, with D perhaps matching TRBD1 (6 bases). V was clipped by 5 bases and J by 7 bases, with 12 bases between them. This CDR3 contains 14 residues. Germline assignment: CDR1 MNHEY and CDR2 SMNVEV (reference sequence). CDR3: CASSIRTANSPLHF. CDR3 DNA: TGTGCCAGCAGTATCCGGACAGCCAATTCACCCCTCCACTTT.

The chain links TRBV6-5 to TRBJ1-5, with a tentative D call TRBD1 (6 bases). V was clipped by 0 bases and J by 3 bases, with 9 bases between them. The CDR3 is made up of 15 amino acids. From germline, CDR1 is MNHEY and CDR2 SVGAGI. The CDR3 coding sequence is TGTGCCAGCAGTTACTCGTGGACAGTCAATCAGCCCCAGCATTTT. The encoded protein is CASSYSWTVNQPQHF.

This clone was recorded only once. DNA for the CDR3: TGTGCCAGCAGTCCCCTAGCGGGAAGGGGCTACGAGCAGTACTTC. Translating it yields CASSPLAGRGYEQYF. V and J are TRBV28 and TRBJ2-5, with 9 bases lining up with TRBD2. The end of the DNA fits TRBJ2-7 better, so the J call may be wrong. The germline gives CDR1 MDHEN, CDR2 SYDVKM. CDR3 length equals 15 residues.